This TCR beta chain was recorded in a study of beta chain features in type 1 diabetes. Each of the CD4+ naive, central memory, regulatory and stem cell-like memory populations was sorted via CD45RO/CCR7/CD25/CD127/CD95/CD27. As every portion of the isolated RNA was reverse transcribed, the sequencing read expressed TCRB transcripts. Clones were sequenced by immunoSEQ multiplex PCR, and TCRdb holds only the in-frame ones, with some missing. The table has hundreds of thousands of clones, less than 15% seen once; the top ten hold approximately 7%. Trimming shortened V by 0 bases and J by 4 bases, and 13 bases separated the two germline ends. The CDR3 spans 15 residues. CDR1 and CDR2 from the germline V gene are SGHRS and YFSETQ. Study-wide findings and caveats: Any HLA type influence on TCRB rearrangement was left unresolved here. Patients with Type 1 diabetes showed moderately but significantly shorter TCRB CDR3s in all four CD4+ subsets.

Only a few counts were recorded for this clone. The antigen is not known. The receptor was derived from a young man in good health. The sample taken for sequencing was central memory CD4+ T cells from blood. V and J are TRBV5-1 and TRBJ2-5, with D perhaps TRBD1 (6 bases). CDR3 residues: CASSLDPTGRETQYF. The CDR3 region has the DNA TGCGCCAGCAGCTTGGACCCAACAGGGCGAGAGACCCAGTACTTC.